The 10 T cell receptor beta chains in this list originate from one sample, sequenced in a study of blood T cell repertoires in COVID-19. Produced via immunoSEQ multiplex PCR; TCRdb's table is partial and in-frame only. The sample includes approximately 33,000 clones, approximately 85% of them seen just once. The specimen was peripheral blood. The source is a man aged 55 to 70 with COVID-19, enrolled during active disease.

This clone occurred a few times. The chain combines TRBV6-8 with TRBJ1-5; D possibly corresponds to TRBD1 (6 bases). The CDR3 length is 15 residues. V was pared by 5 bases and J by 0 bases, with 11 bases between. CDR1 is MNHGY, CDR2 SAAAGT, per germline. CDR3 residues: CASSNRVDSNQPQHF. In DNA, the CDR3 is TGTGCCAGCAGTAACAGGGTCGATAGCAATCAGCCCCAGCATTTT.

The chain recombines TRBV2 with TRBJ2-7; 7 bases map to TRBD1. The CDR3 contains 13 residues. Looked up from germline, CDR1 is SNHLY and CDR2 is FYNNEI. With 10 bases clipped from V and 1 base from J, the junction kept 7 bases outside the gene matches. The CDR3 nucleotides read TGTGCCAACAGACAGGGCGCGTCCTACGAGCAGTACTTC. Its protein is CANRQGASYEQYF.

The rearrangement links TRBV2 to TRBJ2-3, with TRBD2 matching 7 bases. The germline V gene has CDR1 SNHLY and CDR2 FYNNEI. With 4 bases clipped from V and 0 bases from J, the junction kept 7 bases outside the gene matches. The CDR3 extends over 16 amino acids. This CDR3 is CASSVYGGGSTDTQYF. DNA of the CDR3: TGTGCCAGCAGTGTGTACGGGGGAGGGAGCACAGATACGCAGTATTTT.

The gene calls are TRBV9 and TRBJ2-5; 10 bases line up with TRBD2. The CDR3 sequence is 14 residues long. Germline loops: CDR1 SGDLS, CDR2 YYNGEE. Trimming cost V 7 bases and J 5 bases; bases outside gene matches: 8. The CDR3 loop is CASAEREGGETQYF. In DNA form, the CDR3 reads TGTGCCAGCGCGGAGCGGGAGGGCGGGGAGACCCAGTACTTC.

This chain links TRBV19 with TRBJ1-2, with D maybe TRBD1 (5 bases). Per germline, CDR1 LNHDA and CDR2 SQIVND (reference sequence). The V end lost 5 bases, the J end lost 8 bases, and 9 bases lay between the germline ends. The CDR3 covers 11 residues. The CDR3 protein is CASSQGFGYTF. The CDR3 bases are TGTGCCAGTAGTCAGGGCTTCGGCTACACCTTC.

This clone has just one count. The rearrangement joins TRBV15 to TRBJ2-1; 7 bases agree with TRBD2. This CDR3 has 15 residues. The germline CDR1 and CDR2 sequences are LNHNV and YYDKDF (reference sequence). With V trimmed by 1 base and J by 5 bases, 5 bases remained unmatched. As DNA, the CDR3 is TGTGCCACCAGCAGAGTATCCGGGAGGAACAATGAGCAGTTCTTC. Translating gives CATSRVSGRNNEQFF.

This chain connects TRBV18 to TRBJ1-3; no reliable D call. From germline, CDR1 is KGHSH and CDR2 LQKENI. This CDR3 is built from 16 residues. V was clipped by 2 bases and J by 4 bases, with 15 bases between them. CDR3 coding DNA: TGTGCCAGCTCACCAATGGGTAACCAGAGGGGAAACACCATATATTTT. Protein: CASSPMGNQRGNTIYF.

The chain joins TRBV7-6 to TRBJ2-7; 11 bases align to TRBD1. The ends lost 4 bases at V and 6 bases at J; junction bases unmatched: 8. Germline V lookup: CDR1 SGHVS, CDR2 FNYEAQ. There are 15 residues in the CDR3. CDR3 in amino acids: CASSSTPGQGGEQYF. CDR3 nucleotide sequence: TGTGCCAGCAGCTCCACCCCGGGACAGGGGGGCGAGCAGTACTTC.

This chain joins TRBV6-5 and TRBJ1-5; 9 bases agree with TRBD1. Germline loops: CDR1 MNHEY, CDR2 SVGAGI. This CDR3 is built from 15 residues. The junction had 6 bases not matched to a gene; V was cut back by 9 bases and J by 0 bases. CDR3 DNA sequence: TGTGCCAGTACACAGGGGGCTTATAGCAATCAGCCCCAGCATTTT. This gives the protein CASTQGAYSNQPQHF.

The rearrangement links TRBV20-1 to TRBJ2-7; 11 nucleotides match TRBD1. CDR1 and CDR2 from the germline V gene are DFQATT and SNEGSKA (reference sequence). The CDR3 extends over 17 amino acids. The V segment lost 3 bases and the J segment 7 bases; nucleotides outside the gene matches: 17. The CDR3 nucleotides are TGCAGTGCTAGTGGTGAGTTGACGGACAGGGGGCCGAGGGAGCAGTACTTC. Its translation: CSASGELTDRGPREQYF.